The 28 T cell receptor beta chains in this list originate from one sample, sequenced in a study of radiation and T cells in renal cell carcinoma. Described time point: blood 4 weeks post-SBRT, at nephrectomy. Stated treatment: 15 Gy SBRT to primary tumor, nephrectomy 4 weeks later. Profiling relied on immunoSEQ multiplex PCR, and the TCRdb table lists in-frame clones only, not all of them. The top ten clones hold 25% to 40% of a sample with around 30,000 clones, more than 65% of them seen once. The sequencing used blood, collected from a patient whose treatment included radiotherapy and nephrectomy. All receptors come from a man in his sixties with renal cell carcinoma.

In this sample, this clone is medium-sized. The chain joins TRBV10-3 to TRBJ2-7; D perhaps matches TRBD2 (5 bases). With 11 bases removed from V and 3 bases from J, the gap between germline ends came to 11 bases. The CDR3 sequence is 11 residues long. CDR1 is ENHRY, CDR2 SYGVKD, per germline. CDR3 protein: CASARDYEQYF. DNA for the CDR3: TGTGCCTCGGCTCGGGACTACGAGCAGTACTTC.

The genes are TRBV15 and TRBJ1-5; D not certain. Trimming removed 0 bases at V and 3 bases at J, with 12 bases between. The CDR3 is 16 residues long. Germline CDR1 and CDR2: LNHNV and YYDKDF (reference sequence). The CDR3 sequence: CATSRDLLANNQPQHF. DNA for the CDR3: TGTGCCACCAGCAGAGATCTCTTGGCGAACAATCAGCCCCAGCATTTT.

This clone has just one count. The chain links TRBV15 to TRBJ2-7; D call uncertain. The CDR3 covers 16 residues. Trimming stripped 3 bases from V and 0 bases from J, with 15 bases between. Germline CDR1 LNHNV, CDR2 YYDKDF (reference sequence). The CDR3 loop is CATSSSLPGPSYEQYF. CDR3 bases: TGTGCCACCAGCAGTTCCCTCCCTGGACCCTCCTACGAGCAGTACTTC.

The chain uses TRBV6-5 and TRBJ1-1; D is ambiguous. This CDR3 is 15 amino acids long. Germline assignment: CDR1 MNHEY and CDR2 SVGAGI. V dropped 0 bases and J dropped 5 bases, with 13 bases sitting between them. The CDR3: CASSYSRRPGTEAFF. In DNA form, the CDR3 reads TGTGCCAGCAGTTACTCGAGACGGCCGGGAACTGAAGCTTTCTTT.

This chain's CDR3 is CASSSDSGGNTIYF. DNA for the CDR3: TGTGCCAGCAGCTCCGATTCGGGAGGAAACACCATATATTTT. V is TRBV11-2 and J is TRBJ1-3; D is unclear. CDR3 length equals 14 residues. CDR1 is SGHAT and CDR2 is FQNNGV in the germline V gene. Trimming stripped 4 bases from V and 4 bases from J, with 11 bases between.

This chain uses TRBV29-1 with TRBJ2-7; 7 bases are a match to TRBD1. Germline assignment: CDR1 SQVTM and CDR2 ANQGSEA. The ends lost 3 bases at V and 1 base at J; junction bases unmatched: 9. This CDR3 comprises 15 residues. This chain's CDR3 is CSVEVRDSYSYEQYF. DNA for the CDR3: TGCAGCGTTGAGGTTCGGGACAGCTATTCCTACGAGCAGTACTTC.

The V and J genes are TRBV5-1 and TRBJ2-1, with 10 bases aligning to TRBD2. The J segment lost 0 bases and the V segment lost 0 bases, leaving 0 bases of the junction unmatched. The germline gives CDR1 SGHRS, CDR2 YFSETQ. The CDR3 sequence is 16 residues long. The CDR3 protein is CASSLGLAGSYNEQFF. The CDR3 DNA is TGCGCCAGCAGCTTGGGACTAGCGGGCTCCTACAATGAGCAGTTCTTC. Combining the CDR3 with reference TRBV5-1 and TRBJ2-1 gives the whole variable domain KAGVTQTPRYLIKTRGQQVTLSCSPISGHRSVSWYQQTPGQGLQFLFEYFSETQRNKGNFPGRFSGRQFSNSRSEMNVSTLELGDSALYLCASSLGLAGSYNEQFFGPGTRLTVL.

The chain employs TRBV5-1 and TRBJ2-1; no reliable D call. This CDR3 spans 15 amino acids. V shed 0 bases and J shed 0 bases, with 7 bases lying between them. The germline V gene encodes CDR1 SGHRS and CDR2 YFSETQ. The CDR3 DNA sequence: TGCGCCAGCAGCTTGGATGCCAGCTCCTACAATGAGCAGTTCTTC. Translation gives CASSLDASSYNEQFF.

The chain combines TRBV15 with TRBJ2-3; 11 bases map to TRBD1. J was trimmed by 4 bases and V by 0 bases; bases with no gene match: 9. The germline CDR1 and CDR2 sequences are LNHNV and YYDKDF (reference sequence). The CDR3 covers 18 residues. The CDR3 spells CATSRDAGTGGAPDTQYF. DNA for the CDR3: TGTGCCACCAGCAGAGACGCCGGGACAGGGGGGGCCCCAGATACGCAGTATTTT.

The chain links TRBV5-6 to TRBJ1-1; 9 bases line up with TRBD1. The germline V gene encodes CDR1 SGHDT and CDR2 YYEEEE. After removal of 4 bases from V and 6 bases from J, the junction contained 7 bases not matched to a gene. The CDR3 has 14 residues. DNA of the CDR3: TGTGCCAGCAGCCTCCGGGACAGGGTCCCTGAAGCTTTCTTT. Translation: CASSLRDRVPEAFF.

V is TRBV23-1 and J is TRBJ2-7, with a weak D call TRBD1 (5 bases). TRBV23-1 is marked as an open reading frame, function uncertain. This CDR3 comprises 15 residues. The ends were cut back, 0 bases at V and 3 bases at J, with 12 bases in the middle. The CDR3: CASSQSGRRVYEQYF. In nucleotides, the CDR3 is TGCGCCAGCAGTCAATCCGGCCGCAGGGTCTACGAGCAGTACTTC.

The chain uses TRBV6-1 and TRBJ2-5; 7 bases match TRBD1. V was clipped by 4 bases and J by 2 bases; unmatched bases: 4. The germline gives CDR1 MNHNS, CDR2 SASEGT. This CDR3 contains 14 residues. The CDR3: CASSARQGQETQYF. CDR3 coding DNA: TGTGCCAGCAGTGCGAGACAGGGACAAGAGACCCAGTACTTC.

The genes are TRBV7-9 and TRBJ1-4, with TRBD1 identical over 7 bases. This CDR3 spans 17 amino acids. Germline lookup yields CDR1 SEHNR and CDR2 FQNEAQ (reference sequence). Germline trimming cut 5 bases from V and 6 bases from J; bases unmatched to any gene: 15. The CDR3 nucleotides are TGTGCCAGCAGCCCTCAACGGGACAGCCGGAGGGATGAAAAACTGTTTTTT. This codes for CASSPQRDSRRDEKLFF.

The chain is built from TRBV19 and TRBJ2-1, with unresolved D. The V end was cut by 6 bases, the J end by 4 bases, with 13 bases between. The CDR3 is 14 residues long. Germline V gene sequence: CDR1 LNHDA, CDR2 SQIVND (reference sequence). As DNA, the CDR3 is TGTGCCAGTAGGGGTCCCTTCACATACAATGAGCAGTTCTTC. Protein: CASRGPFTYNEQFF.

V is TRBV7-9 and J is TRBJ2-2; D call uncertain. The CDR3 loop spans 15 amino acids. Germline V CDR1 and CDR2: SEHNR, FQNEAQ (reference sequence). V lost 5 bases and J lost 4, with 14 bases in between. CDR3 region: CASSDSMGSTGELFF. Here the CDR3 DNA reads TGTGCCAGCAGCGATTCCATGGGCTCCACCGGGGAGCTGTTTTTT.

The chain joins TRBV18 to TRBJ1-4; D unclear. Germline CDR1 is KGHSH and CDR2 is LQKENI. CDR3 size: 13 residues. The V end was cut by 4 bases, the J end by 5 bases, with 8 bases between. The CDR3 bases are TGTGCCAGCTCACATCACGAGAATGAAAAACTGTTTTTT. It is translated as CASSHHENEKLFF.

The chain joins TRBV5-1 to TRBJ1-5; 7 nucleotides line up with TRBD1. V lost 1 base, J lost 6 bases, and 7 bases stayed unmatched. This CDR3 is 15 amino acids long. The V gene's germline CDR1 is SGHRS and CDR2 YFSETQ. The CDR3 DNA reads TGCGCCAGCAGCTTGTTTCCAGGGGGGTCTCAGCCCCAGCATTTT. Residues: CASSLFPGGSQPQHF.

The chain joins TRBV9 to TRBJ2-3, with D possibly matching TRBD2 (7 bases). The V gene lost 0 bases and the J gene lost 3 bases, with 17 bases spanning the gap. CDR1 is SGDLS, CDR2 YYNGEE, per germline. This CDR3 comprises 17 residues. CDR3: CASSVGTGREKTDTQYF. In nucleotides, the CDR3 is TGTGCCAGCAGCGTAGGAACAGGGCGGGAGAAAACAGATACGCAGTATTTT.

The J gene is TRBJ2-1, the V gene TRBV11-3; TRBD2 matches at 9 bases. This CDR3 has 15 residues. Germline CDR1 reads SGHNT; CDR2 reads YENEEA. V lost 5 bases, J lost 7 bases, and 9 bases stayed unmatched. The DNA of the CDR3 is TGTGCCAGCAGCGTAAAAAGCGGGAGGCAGAATGAGCAGTTCTTC. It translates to CASSVKSGRQNEQFF.

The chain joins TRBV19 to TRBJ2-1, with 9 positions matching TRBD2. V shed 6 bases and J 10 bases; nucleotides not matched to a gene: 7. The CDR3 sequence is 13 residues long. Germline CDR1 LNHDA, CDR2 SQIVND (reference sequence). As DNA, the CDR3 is TGTGCCAGTAGCGGGACCAGCGGGGGGGAGCAGTTCTTC. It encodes CASSGTSGGEQFF.

CDR3 protein: CASSPIGYRSYNEQFF. In DNA, the CDR3 is TGTGCCAGCAGCCCCATTGGTTACCGCTCCTACAATGAGCAGTTCTTC. The gene calls are TRBV5-5 and TRBJ2-1; D remains ambiguous. V was cut by 4 bases and J by 0 bases, with 14 bases left in between. The germline V gene has CDR1 SGHKS and CDR2 YYEKEE (reference sequence). This CDR3 is built from 16 residues. Full variable domain (remainder filled in from reference TRBV5-5 and TRBJ2-1): DAGVTQSPTHLIKTRGQQVTLRCSPISGHKSVSWYQQVLGQGPQFIFQYYEKEERGRGNFPDRFSARQFPNYSSELNVNALLLGDSALYLCASSPIGYRSYNEQFFGPGTRLTVL.

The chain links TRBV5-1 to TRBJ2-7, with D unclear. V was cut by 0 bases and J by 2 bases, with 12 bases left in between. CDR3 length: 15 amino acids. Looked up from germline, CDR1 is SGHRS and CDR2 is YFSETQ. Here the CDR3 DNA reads TGCGCCAGCAGCTTGGCCGGCACTACCGCCTACGAGCAGTACTTC. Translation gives CASSLAGTTAYEQYF.

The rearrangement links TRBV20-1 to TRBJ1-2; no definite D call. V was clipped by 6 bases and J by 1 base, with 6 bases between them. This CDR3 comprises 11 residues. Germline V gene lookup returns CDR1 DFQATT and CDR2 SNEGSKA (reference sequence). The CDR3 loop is CSAGINYGYTF. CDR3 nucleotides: TGCAGTGCCGGGATTAACTATGGCTACACCTTC.

DNA for the CDR3: TGTGCCAGCAGTGCGGGGCAGGGCACAGATACGCAGTATTTT. Translated: CASSAGQGTDTQYF. V is TRBV6-1 and J is TRBJ2-3; the D gene could be TRBD1 or TRBD2 (5 bases each). V lost 4 bases to trimming and J lost 1 base, with 9 bases between them. Per the germline V gene, CDR1 is MNHNS and CDR2 is SASEGT. The CDR3 has 14 residues.

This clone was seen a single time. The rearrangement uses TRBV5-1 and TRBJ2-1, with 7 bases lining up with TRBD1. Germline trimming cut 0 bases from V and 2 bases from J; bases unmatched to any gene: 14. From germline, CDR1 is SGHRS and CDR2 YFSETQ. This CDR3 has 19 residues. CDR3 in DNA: TGCGCCAGCAGCTTGGGATGGGGGAGAGGGGGCGGCCCCTACAATGAGCAGTTCTTC. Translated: CASSLGWGRGGGPYNEQFF.

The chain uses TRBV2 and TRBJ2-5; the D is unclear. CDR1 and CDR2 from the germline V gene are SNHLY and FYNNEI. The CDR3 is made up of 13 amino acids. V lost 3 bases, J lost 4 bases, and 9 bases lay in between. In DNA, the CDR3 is TGTGCCAGCAGTGACTCCCTTGCAGAGACCCAGTACTTC. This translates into CASSDSLAETQYF.

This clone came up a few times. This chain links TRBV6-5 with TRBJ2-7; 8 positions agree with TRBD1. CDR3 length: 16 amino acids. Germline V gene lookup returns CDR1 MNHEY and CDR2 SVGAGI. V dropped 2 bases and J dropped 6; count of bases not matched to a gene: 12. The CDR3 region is CASSYTTGGSRGEQYF. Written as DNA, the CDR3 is TGTGCCAGCAGTTACACTACAGGGGGAAGTCGGGGCGAGCAGTACTTC.

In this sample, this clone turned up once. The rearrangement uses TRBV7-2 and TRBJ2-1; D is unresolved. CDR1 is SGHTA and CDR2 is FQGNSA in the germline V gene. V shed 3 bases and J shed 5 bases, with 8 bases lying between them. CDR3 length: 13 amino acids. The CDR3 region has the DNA TGTGCCAGCAGCTTCAACCGGGACAATGAGCAGTTCTTC. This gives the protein CASSFNRDNEQFF.